The 16 T cell receptor beta chains presented below share a single source sample, sequenced in a study of OX40 agonist ivuxolimab in advanced cancers. The assay was immunoSEQ multiplex PCR, and TCRdb's table has in-frame clones only and misses some. The table shows roughly 60,000 clones, with roughly 86% occurring only once. The starting material was CD4+ or CD8+ T cells sorted from blood, obtained in a trial of the OX40 agonist ivuxolimab. These receptors were taken from an adult with an advanced solid tumor such as melanoma, head and neck, liver or kidney cancer.

A note on this clone: Other DNA sequences in the sample encode the same CDR3. The chain has TRBV7-2 and TRBJ1-6; D is ambiguous. Looked up from germline, CDR1 is SGHTA and CDR2 is FQGNSA. The germline V and J ends were trimmed by 5 bases and 7 bases, with 12 bases remaining between them. The CDR3 loop spans 14 amino acids. As DNA, the CDR3 is TGTGCCAGCAGCCTGGCTGGCGGAAATTCACCCCTCCACTTT. Residues: CASSLAGGNSPLHF.

The chain couples TRBV28 to TRBJ1-2; D not certain. The CDR3 is made up of 14 amino acids. Trimming pared 8 bases from V and 0 bases from J, leaving 13 bases between. Germline values: CDR1 MDHEN, CDR2 SYDVKM. Here the CDR3 DNA reads TGTGCCAGCGGTGGGCAGGTCCCTAACTATGGCTACACCTTC. Translation: CASGGQVPNYGYTF.

This rearrangement joins TRBV5-1 to TRBJ2-7, with D perhaps matching TRBD1 (6 bases). Germline V gives CDR1 SGHRS, CDR2 YFSETQ. CDR3 length: 14 residues. Trimming pared 2 bases from V and 6 bases from J, leaving 15 bases between. The CDR3 DNA reads as TGCGCCAGCAGCTTTACAGGGTTGAGTCTCGAGCAGTACTTC. Amino acids: CASSFTGLSLEQYF.

V and J are TRBV5-1 and TRBJ1-2, with D perhaps TRBD1 (5 bases). Germline CDR1 and CDR2: SGHRS and YFSETQ. V lost 0 bases and J 5 bases, leaving 11 bases between the germline ends. CDR3 size: 14 residues. Here the CDR3 reads CASSLDGQGYGYTF. In DNA, the CDR3 is TGCGCCAGCAGCTTGGATGGTCAGGGTTATGGCTACACCTTC.

The rearrangement uses TRBV21-1 and TRBJ2-7; the tabulated D call, TRBD1, remains unverified against the DNA. TRBV21-1 is recorded as a pseudogene. The CDR3 totals 14 residues. CDR3 DNA sequence: TGTGCCAGCAGCCCCCGGGACAGGGGATACGAGCAGTACTTC. Protein product: CASSPRDRGYEQYF.

The rearrangement joins TRBV6-5 to TRBJ1-3, with TRBD1 matching over 7 bases. The CDR3 runs to 16 residues. V gave up 2 bases and J gave up 0 bases; unmatched junction bases: 4. CDR1 is MNHEY, CDR2 SVGAGI, per germline. The CDR3 bases are TGTGCCAGCAGTTACGGAGGGACAGCCTCTGGAAACACCATATATTTT. Translated: CASSYGGTASGNTIYF.

The CDR3 loop reads CASSLASDFQETQYF. CDR3 DNA: TGCGCCAGCAGCTTGGCGTCTGACTTCCAAGAGACCCAGTACTTC. The V gene is TRBV5-1, the J gene TRBJ2-5, with unresolved D. This CDR3 is 15 amino acids long. Germline V gene sequence: CDR1 SGHRS, CDR2 YFSETQ. Trimming cost V 0 bases and J 1 base, with 10 bases left between them. The variable domain in full, completed from reference TRBV5-1 and TRBJ2-5, reads KAGVTQTPRYLIKTRGQQVTLSCSPISGHRSVSWYQQTPGQGLQFLFEYFSETQRNKGNFPGRFSGRQFSNSRSEMNVSTLELGDSALYLCASSLASDFQETQYFGPGTRLLVL.

This clone was detected once. The chain uses TRBV4-3 and TRBJ1-5; D is undetermined. CDR1 LGHNA and CDR2 YSLEER come from the germline V gene. There are 15 residues in the CDR3. With 0 bases removed from V and 0 bases from J, the gap between germline ends came to 6 bases. The CDR3 is CASSQDPYSNQPQHF. The CDR3 nucleotides are TGCGCCAGCAGCCAAGATCCTTATAGCAATCAGCCCCAGCATTTT.

The CDR3 loop reads CASSRQGPHGYTF. CDR3 DNA sequence: TGTGCCAGCAGCCGCCAGGGGCCGCATGGCTACACCTTC. This chain connects TRBV27 to TRBJ1-2; TRBD1 is a possible D gene (6 bases). Trimming cost V 6 bases and J 6 bases, with 14 bases left between them. The V gene's germline CDR1 is MNHEY and CDR2 SMNVEV (reference sequence). The CDR3 has 13 residues.

There are a few counts of this clone. V usage is TRBV29-1 and J usage is TRBJ2-5, with D perhaps TRBD1 or TRBD2 (5 bases each). Germline values: CDR1 SQVTM, CDR2 ANQGSEA. Deletions cut 4 bases from V and 0 bases from J, with 15 bases between. The CDR3 length is 15 residues. CDR3 in amino acids: CSVGDEGGYQETQYF. For the CDR3, the DNA is TGCAGCGTTGGGGACGAAGGCGGATACCAAGAGACCCAGTACTTC.

The chain uses TRBV29-1 and TRBJ1-1, with TRBD1 matching 9 bases. Germline-derived CDR1 and CDR2 are SQVTM and ANQGSEA. The CDR3 has 13 residues. With 6 bases clipped from V and 1 base from J, the junction kept 3 bases outside the gene matches. This CDR3 is CSVGTGKNTEAFF. In DNA, the CDR3 is TGCAGCGTGGGGACAGGGAAGAACACTGAAGCTTTCTTT.

The gene calls are TRBV6-1 and TRBJ1-2; D is possibly TRBD1 (6 bases). V gave up 6 bases and J gave up 4 bases, with 12 bases separating them. In germline, CDR1 is MNHNS, CDR2 SASEGT. The CDR3 covers 13 residues. DNA of the CDR3: TGTGCCAGCAGCGAACAGGGTGCCTATGGCTACACCTTC. Protein sequence: CASSEQGAYGYTF.

The chain uses TRBV5-1 and TRBJ1-3, with 8 bases identical to TRBD1. Per germline, CDR1 SGHRS and CDR2 YFSETQ. CDR3 size: 14 residues. V lost 5 bases and J lost 2; bases outside the gene matches: 3. CDR3 region: CASSYRGTGNTIYF. CDR3 coding DNA: TGCGCCAGCAGTTACAGGGGGACTGGAAACACCATATATTTT.

DNA for the CDR3: TGTGCCAGCAGCTTAACGTGGAACTACCCAGATACGCAGTATTTT. Translation gives CASSLTWNYPDTQYF. The chain links TRBV7-3 to TRBJ2-3; D not resolved. Trimming took off 0 bases at V and 4 bases at J, with 11 bases between the two ends. The CDR3 length is 15 residues. The V gene's germline CDR1 is SGHTA and CDR2 FQGTGA.

This chain connects TRBV19 to TRBJ2-5, with D maybe TRBD1 (6 bases). The CDR3 runs to 14 residues. Trimming shortened V by 1 base and J by 2 bases, and 8 bases separated the two germline ends. From germline, CDR1 is LNHDA and CDR2 SQIVND (reference sequence). The CDR3 coding sequence is TGTGCCAGTAGTATAGGCGGACAGCAAGAGACCCAGTACTTC. Translated: CASSIGGQQETQYF.

V usage is TRBV5-1 and J usage is TRBJ2-7, with D possibly being TRBD1 (5 bases). Trimming left V 4 bases short and J 1 base short, with 9 bases between. The CDR3 runs 13 residues. Germline values: CDR1 SGHRS, CDR2 YFSETQ. The CDR3 here is CASSTQVSYEQYF. CDR3 DNA: TGCGCCAGCAGCACACAGGTATCCTACGAGCAGTACTTC.